The 5 T cell receptor beta chains presented below share a single source sample, sequenced in a study of chemoradiotherapy in HPV16-positive cancers (dated by TCRdb to between 2021 and 2024). Library preparation used the immunoSEQ multiplex PCR assay. In its TCRdb copy, this immuneACCESS table keeps in-frame sequences only and misses some clones. Where compared with another copy, unresolved V genes explain less than half of these, and the others have no known cause. Within this sample are about 12,000 clones, with 70% to 80% of them counted one time only. The ten largest account for more than 1.1% of the sample. The material was obtained from a patient who underwent chemoradiotherapy. The receptors here all came from a human donor with HPV-associated anogenital cancer.

The rearrangement links TRBV2 to TRBJ1-2, with D maybe TRBD1 (6 bases). There are 13 residues in the CDR3. Trimming shortened V by 6 bases and J by 2 bases, and 10 bases separated the two germline ends. Germline CDR1 and CDR2: SNHLY and FYNNEI. The CDR3 DNA follows: TGTGCCAGCAGAACCACAGGGAACTATGGCTACACCTTC. Translated, it gives CASRTTGNYGYTF.

The CDR3 DNA sequence: TGCGCCAGCAGTCTGGGGACAGGGGATACCTACGAGCAGTACTTC. This gives the protein CASSLGTGDTYEQYF. V and J are TRBV5-1 and TRBJ2-7; 10 nucleotides match TRBD1. Losses at the gene ends were 5 bases for V and 2 bases for J; bases not matched to a gene: 7. CDR1 SGHRS and CDR2 YFSETQ come from the germline V gene. The CDR3 extends over 15 amino acids. Full variable domain (remainder filled in from reference TRBV5-1 and TRBJ2-7): KAGVTQTPRYLIKTRGQQVTLSCSPISGHRSVSWYQQTPGQGLQFLFEYFSETQRNKGNFPGRFSGRQFSNSRSEMNVSTLELGDSALYLCASSLGTGDTYEQYFGPGTRLTVT.

This clone has more than one count but fewer than ten. The V gene is TRBV11-2, the J gene TRBJ1-1; D is unresolved. CDR1 and CDR2 from the germline V gene are SGHAT and FQNNGV. The CDR3 is made up of 15 amino acids. Trimming removed 5 bases at V and 1 base at J, with 14 bases between. CDR3 residues: CASSPGEGWNTEAFF. DNA for the CDR3: TGTGCCAGCAGCCCAGGTGAGGGCTGGAACACTGAAGCTTTCTTT.

This clone was seen only once. CDR3 nucleotide sequence: TGCGCCAGCAGCTTGACAGGGTCCCACCAAGAGACCCAGTACTTC. The encoded protein is CASSLTGSHQETQYF. The chain joins TRBV5-1 to TRBJ2-5; tentative D call: TRBD1 (6 bases). From germline, CDR1 is SGHRS and CDR2 YFSETQ. The V end lost 1 base, the J end lost 0 bases, and 10 bases lay between the germline ends. The CDR3 is 15 residues long.

The CDR3 is CASSLGGQNVQYF. The CDR3 region has the DNA TGTGCCAGCAGCCTTGGGGGACAAAATGTCCAGTACTTC. The rearrangement joins TRBV11-3 to TRBJ2-5, with D possibly TRBD1 on 6 matching bases. The germline V and J ends were trimmed by 5 bases and 10 bases, with 17 bases remaining between them. The CDR3 totals 13 residues. Germline V gene lookup returns CDR1 SGHNT and CDR2 YENEEA.